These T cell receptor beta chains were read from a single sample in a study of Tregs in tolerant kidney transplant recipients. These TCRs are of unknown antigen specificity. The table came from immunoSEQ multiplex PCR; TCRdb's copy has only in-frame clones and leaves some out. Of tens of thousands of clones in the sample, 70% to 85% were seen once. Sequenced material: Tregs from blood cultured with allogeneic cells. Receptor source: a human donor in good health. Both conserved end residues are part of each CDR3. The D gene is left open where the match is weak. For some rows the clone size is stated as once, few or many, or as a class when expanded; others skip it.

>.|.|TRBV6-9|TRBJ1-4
CASSLNWANEKLFF
TGTGCCAGCAGTCTAAATTGGGCGAATGAAAAACTGTTTTTT
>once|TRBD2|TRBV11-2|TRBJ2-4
CASSLEGILAGLAKNIQYF
TGTGCCAGCAGCTTAGAAGGGATACTAGCGGGACTAGCCAAAAACATTCAGTACTTC
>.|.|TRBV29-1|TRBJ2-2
CSFMASTVTGELFF
TGCAGCTTTATGGCCTCAACGGTCACCGGGGAGCTGTTTTTT
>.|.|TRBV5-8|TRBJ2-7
CASTVGGAYEQYF
TGTGCCAGCACGGTTGGGGGAGCCTACGAGCAGTACTTC
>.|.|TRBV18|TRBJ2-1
CASSPSVDNEQFF
TGTGCCAGCTCACCCTCGGTTGACAATGAGCAGTTCTTC
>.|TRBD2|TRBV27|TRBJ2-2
CASSPGIAGGPIGELFF
TGTGCCAGCTCTCCGGGAATAGCGGGAGGGCCAATCGGGGAGCTGTTTTTT
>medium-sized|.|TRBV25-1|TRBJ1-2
CASSEQAGPNYGYTF
TGTGCCAGCAGTGAACAGGCAGGACCAAACTATGGCTACACCTTC
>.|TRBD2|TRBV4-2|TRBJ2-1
CASSQGTSGGAYNEQFF
TGTGCCAGCAGCCAAGGGACTAGCGGGGGGGCCTACAATGAGCAGTTCTTC
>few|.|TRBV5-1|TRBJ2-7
CASKVHGGTYEQYF
TGCGCCAGCAAGGTCCACGGGGGCACCTACGAGCAGTACTTC
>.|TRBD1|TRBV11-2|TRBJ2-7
CASSAIPGTGAYEQYF
TGTGCCAGCAGCGCGATCCCCGGGACAGGGGCCTACGAGCAGTACTTC
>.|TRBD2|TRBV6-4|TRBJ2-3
CASSEGLAGDTQYF
TGTGCCAGCAGTGAAGGACTAGCGGGAGATACGCAGTATTTT
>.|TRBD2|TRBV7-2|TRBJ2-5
CASSFATPGGETQYF
TGTGCCAGCAGCTTTGCGACACCGGGAGGGGAGACCCAGTACTTC
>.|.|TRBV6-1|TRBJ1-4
CASSEAYRPEKLFF
TGTGCCAGCAGTGAAGCGTACAGGCCCGAAAAACTGTTTTTT
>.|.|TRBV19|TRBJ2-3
CASSIEGRMGNTQYF
TGTGCCAGTAGTATAGAAGGGAGGATGGGGAATACGCAGTATTTT
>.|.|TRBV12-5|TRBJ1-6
CASGLNNNSPLHF
TGTGCTAGTGGTTTGAACAATAATTCACCCCTCCACTTT
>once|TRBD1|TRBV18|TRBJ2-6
CASSPGTGTGANVLTF
TGTGCCAGCTCACCAGGGACAGGGACTGGGGCCAACGTCCTGACTTTC
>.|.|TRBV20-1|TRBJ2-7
CSAGVPYEQYF
TGCAGTGCTGGGGTCCCTTACGAGCAGTACTTC
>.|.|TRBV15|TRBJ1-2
CATSRGRNYGYTF
TGTGCCACCAGCAGAGGCCGGAACTATGGCTACACCTTC
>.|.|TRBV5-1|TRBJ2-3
CASSRLSSTDTQYF
TGCGCCAGCAGCCGCCTCTCTAGCACAGATACGCAGTATTTT
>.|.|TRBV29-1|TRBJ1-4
CSVVGGVGGEKLFF
TGCAGCGTCGTTGGGGGAGTGGGGGGAGAAAAACTGTTTTTT
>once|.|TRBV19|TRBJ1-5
CASSILGLGQPQHF
TGTGCCAGTAGTATTCTGGGGTTAGGGCAGCCCCAGCATTTT
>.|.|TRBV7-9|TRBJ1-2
CASSLESPGNYGYTF
TGTGCCAGCAGCTTAGAGTCCCCAGGGAACTATGGCTACACCTTC
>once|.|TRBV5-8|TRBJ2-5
CASTRRGAGLAQYF
TGTGCCAGCACCCGAAGGGGCGCCGGTTTGGCCCAGTACTTC
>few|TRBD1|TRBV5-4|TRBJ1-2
CASSSTGVGYTF
TGTGCCAGCAGCTCGACAGGGGTTGGCTACACCTTC
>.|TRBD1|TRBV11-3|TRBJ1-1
CASSSRSGTVNTEAFF
TGTGCCAGCAGCTCTCGTTCCGGGACAGTGAACACTGAAGCTTTCTTT
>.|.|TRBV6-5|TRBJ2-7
CASSYRNEQYF
TGTGCCAGCAGTTACAGGAACGAGCAGTACTTC
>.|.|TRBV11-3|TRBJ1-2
CASSLDRVSSHTF
TGTGCCAGCAGCTTAGATCGGGTCAGCTCGCACACCTTC
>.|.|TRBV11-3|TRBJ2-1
CASSLGGPSYNEQFF
TGTGCCAGCAGCTTGGGGGGGCCCTCCTACAATGAGCAGTTCTTC
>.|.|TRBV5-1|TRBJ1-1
CASSLAGGGSTEAFF
TGCGCCAGCAGCTTGGCCGGGGGCGGGAGCACTGAAGCTTTCTTT
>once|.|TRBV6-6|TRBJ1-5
CASKANSNQPQHF
TGTGCCAGCAAGGCGAATAGCAATCAGCCCCAGCATTTT
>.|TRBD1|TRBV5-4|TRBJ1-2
CATSPDRNYGYTF
TGTGCCACTTCCCCGGACAGGAACTATGGCTACACCTTC
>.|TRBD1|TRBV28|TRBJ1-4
CASTGQGYEKLFF
TGTGCCAGCACCGGACAGGGATATGAAAAACTGTTTTTT
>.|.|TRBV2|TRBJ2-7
CASSEERLYEQYF
TGTGCCAGCAGTGAAGAACGGCTCTACGAGCAGTACTTC
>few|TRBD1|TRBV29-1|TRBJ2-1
CSVEGQSYNEQFF
TGCAGCGTTGAGGGACAGTCCTACAATGAGCAGTTCTTC
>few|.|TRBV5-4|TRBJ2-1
CASSPGTLYSYNEQFF
TGTGCCAGCAGCCCCGGGACTCTCTACTCCTACAATGAGCAGTTCTTC
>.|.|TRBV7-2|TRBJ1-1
CASSSDRNTEAFF
TGTGCCAGCAGCTCGGACAGGAACACTGAAGCTTTCTTT
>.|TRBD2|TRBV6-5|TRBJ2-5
CASSYRASGSVSNF
TGTGCCAGCAGTTACCGTGCTAGCGGGAGCGTAAGTAACTTC
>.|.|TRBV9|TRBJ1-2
CASSVGLGYGGYTF
TGTGCCAGCAGCGTAGGTTTAGGGTACGGGGGCTACACCTTC
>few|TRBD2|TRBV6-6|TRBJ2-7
CASRGLAGGSPYEQYF
TGTGCCAGCAGGGGCCTAGCGGGAGGTTCCCCCTACGAGCAGTACTTC
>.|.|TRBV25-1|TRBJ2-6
CASSRPTGALSGANVLTF
TGTGCCAGCAGCCGGCCGACAGGTGCCCTCTCTGGGGCCAACGTCCTGACTTTC
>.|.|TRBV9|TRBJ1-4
CASSVGGLGEKLFF
TGTGCCAGCAGCGTAGGGGGGCTTGGGGAAAAACTGTTTTTT
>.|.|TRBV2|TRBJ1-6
CASSVAPYNSPLHF
TGTGCCAGCAGTGTGGCACCCTATAATTCACCCCTCCACTTT
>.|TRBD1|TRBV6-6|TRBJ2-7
CASKRDSLWEQYF
TGTGCCAGCAAACGGGACAGCCTTTGGGAGCAGTACTTC
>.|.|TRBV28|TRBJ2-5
CASSSYRVFQYF
TGTGCCAGCAGTTCATACAGGGTCTTCCAGTACTTC
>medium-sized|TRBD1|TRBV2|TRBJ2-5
CASNRGETQYF
TGTGCCAGCAACAGGGGGGAGACCCAGTACTTC